The rows below give T cell receptor beta chains drawn from one sample of a study of T cell responses to AZD1222 COVID-19 vaccine. Method: immunoSEQ multiplex PCR; TCRdb's copy keeps in-frame clones and lacks some. Among 150,000 to 200,000 clones, approximately 93% were seen once, and the ten largest hold 0.7% to 0.9%. The material was peripheral blood, obtained on day 0 of AZD1222 vaccination. The receptors were gathered from an adult in good health. The CDR3 runs from the conserved cysteine through the conserved F or W. A D gene is named only where the DNA matches it firmly. Rows may omit the clone size; those that give it use once, few, many or a size class.

D | J | V | size | DNA | CDR3
- | TRBJ1-4 | TRBV5-8 | - | TGTGCCAGCAGCCCTTATGGACCAACTAATGAAAAACTGTTTTTT | CASSPYGPTNEKLFF
- | TRBJ2-3 | TRBV29-1 | - | TGCAGCGTTGGCCCTAGATTCACAGATACGCAGTATTTT | CSVGPRFTDTQYF
- | TRBJ2-3 | TRBV10-3 | - | TGTGCCATCAGTGAGTCCCTGCGGGCTCCAGATACGCAGTATTTT | CAISESLRAPDTQYF
- | TRBJ1-1 | TRBV15 | - | TGTGCCACCAGCAGAGAAACGATGAACACTGAAGCTTTCTTT | CATSRETMNTEAFF
- | TRBJ2-7 | TRBV6-4 | - | TGTGCCAGCCCCCGGGACAACGATGCCCACTACGAGCAGTACTTC | CASPRDNDAHYEQYF
- | TRBJ1-1 | TRBV6-5 | - | TGTGCCAGCAGTTACGGGGGGGGGCACACTGAAGCTTTCTTT | CASSYGGGHTEAFF
TRBD1 | TRBJ1-2 | TRBV19 | - | TGTGCCAGTAGTATAAACAGGGGGCCCTCTCTGGGCGGCTACACCTTC | CASSINRGPSLGGYTF
- | TRBJ1-5 | TRBV11-2 | - | TGTGCCAGCAGCTTAGTAACAGGTCATCAGCCCCAGCATTTT | CASSLVTGHQPQHF
TRBD1 | TRBJ1-5 | TRBV19 | - | TGTGCCACGAACGTACAGGGGGTCCCGCGTCAGCCCCAGCATTTT | CATNVQGVPRQPQHF
- | TRBJ1-2 | TRBV15 | - | TGTGCCACCAGCAGAGATCGGCTCGGGCCCGACTATGGCTACACCTTC | CATSRDRLGPDYGYTF
TRBD2 | TRBJ2-5 | TRBV5-4 | once | TGTGCCAGCAACTCGGGGGGGCCTGGAGAGACCCAGTACTTC | CASNSGGPGETQYF
- | TRBJ1-5 | TRBV4-1 | few | TGCGCCAGCAGCCAATTTATAGGGCAGCCCCAGCATTTT | CASSQFIGQPQHF
- | TRBJ1-4 | TRBV19 | - | TGTGCCAGTGTTAACAGGGCTAATGAAAAACTGTTTTTT | CASVNRANEKLFF
- | TRBJ1-2 | TRBV19 | - | TGTGCCAGTAGTGATGCGCTAGCTAACTATGGCTACACCTTC | CASSDALANYGYTF
TRBD1 | TRBJ2-5 | TRBV5-1 | - | TGCGCCAGCAGCTTGGCAGGGGGTGGGGAGACCCAGTACTTC | CASSLAGGGETQYF
- | TRBJ1-2 | TRBV2 | - | TGTGCCAGCAGGCAGTCACCTTTCAAGGTCCCAAGAGTGGGGCATGGCTACACCTTC | CASRQSPFKVPRVGHGYTF
- | TRBJ1-2 | TRBV5-6 | - | TGTGCCAGCAGCTTAGGGGGAGGCTATGGCTACACCTTC | CASSLGGGYGYTF
- | TRBJ2-2 | TRBV6-5 | - | TGTGCCAGCAGTTCTCCTTCCTCGACTAGTGTGGAGCTGTTTTTT | CASSSPSSTSVELFF
- | TRBJ2-7 | TRBV6-2/TRBV6-3 | once | TGTGCCAGCAGTTACTCGACTATATCATCGCGACGGTGGGAGCAGTACTTC | CASSYSTISSRRWEQYF
- | TRBJ1-4 | TRBV11-2 | - | TGTGCCAGCAGTAGCCTCCGTGGTGTCGGGAAACTGTTTTTT | CASSSLRGVGKLFF
- | TRBJ1-3 | TRBV4-2 | - | TGTGCCAGCAGCCAGTCGGGAAACACCATATATTTT | CASSQSGNTIYF
- | TRBJ2-1 | TRBV2 | - | TGTGCCAGCTGTGTTGGGCGGAGCTCCTACAATGAGCAGTTCTTC | CASCVGRSSYNEQFF
TRBD2 | TRBJ2-5 | TRBV5-4 | - | TGTGCCAGCAGCCCGGGACTAGCGGGGGCGCAAGAGACCCAGTACTTC | CASSPGLAGAQETQYF
TRBD1 | TRBJ1-2 | TRBV28 | - | TGTGCCAGCAGTTTAACCTCGACAGGGGGCTATGGCTACACCTTC | CASSLTSTGGYGYTF
TRBD1 | TRBJ1-1 | TRBV29-1 | - | TGCAGCGATTGGAGCGGACAGGGGGACACTGAAGCTTTCTTT | CSDWSGQGDTEAFF
TRBD1 | TRBJ1-4 | TRBV28 | few | TGTGCCAGCAGTTTAAGCGGGACAGGCCATGAAAAACTGTTTTTT | CASSLSGTGHEKLFF
- | TRBJ1-2 | TRBV28 | - | TGTGCCAGCAGTTTTAGAAGGGGTATGAACTATGGCTACACCTTC | CASSFRRGMNYGYTF
- | TRBJ1-1 | TRBV5-1 | - | TGCGCCAGCAGCTTATTGGAGGTGAACACTGAAGCTTTCTTT | CASSLLEVNTEAFF
- | TRBJ1-6 | TRBV30 | - | TGTGCCTGGAGCGACAGTCAGGGAATCGCTGGTTCACCCCTCCACTTT | CAWSDSQGIAGSPLHF
TRBD1 | TRBJ1-5 | TRBV7-9 | once | TGTGCCAGCAGCGGGGAGCTACAGGGGATGATCCAGCATTTT | CASSGELQGMIQHF
- | TRBJ1-2 | TRBV5-6 | - | TGTGCCAGCACCAAAATTGAGAACTATGGCTACACCTTC | CASTKIENYGYTF
TRBD1 | TRBJ1-3 | TRBV7-2 | - | TGTGCCAGCAGCGCCGCAGGGGGCTCTGGAAACACCATATATTTT | CASSAAGGSGNTIYF
- | TRBJ1-6 | TRBV14 | - | TGTGCCAGCAGCCAAGACTCCAAAACGGGACATAGCTCCTATAATTCACCCCTCCACTTT | CASSQDSKTGHSSYNSPLHF
- | TRBJ1-1 | TRBV10-3 | - | TGTGCCATCAGTGAGTCTGAGGGTTCTGAAGCTTTCTTT | CAISESEGSEAFF
TRBD2 | TRBJ2-1 | TRBV3-1/TRBV3-2 | - | TGTGCCAGCAGCCACAGCGGGGGGACGTCCTACAATGAGCAGTTCTTC | CASSHSGGTSYNEQFF
- | TRBJ2-4 | TRBV5-1 | - | TGCGCCAGCAGCCCCCAGGGTCTAGGCAAAAACATTCAGTACTTC | CASSPQGLGKNIQYF
TRBD1 | TRBJ1-4 | TRBV28 | - | TGTGCCAGCAATACCTTGACAGGGGGGTACGTCTTT | CASNTLTGGYVF
TRBD2 | TRBJ2-1 | TRBV20-1 | - | TGCAGTGCTAGTATCCGGGGGGGCTATGAGCAGTTCTTC | CSASIRGGYEQFF
- | TRBJ2-7 | TRBV14 | - | TGTGCCAGCAGCCAAGGACACGTCCCGACTCCTTACTTC | CASSQGHVPTPYF
- | TRBJ1-3 | TRBV2 | few | TGTGCCAGCAGTGAACTCCCTTTCTCTGGAAACACCATATATTTT | CASSELPFSGNTIYF
- | TRBJ2-2 | TRBV6-2/TRBV6-3 | - | TGTGCCAGCAGTTTGGACCGTTTGAAGGTAAAGGTGAACACCGGGGAGCTGTTTTTT | CASSLDRLKVKVNTGELFF
- | TRBJ1-2 | TRBV30 | - | TGTGCCTGGAGTGTAGGGGGGGCTAACTATGGCTACACCTTC | CAWSVGGANYGYTF
- | TRBJ1-4 | TRBV5-1 | - | TGCGCCAGCAGCTGGGGTCCGGACAATGAAAAACTGTTTTTT | CASSWGPDNEKLFF
- | TRBJ1-1 | TRBV2 | - | TGTGCCAGCATTCCGCGCCAGGACGGGACTGAAGCTTTCTTT | CASIPRQDGTEAFF
TRBD1 | TRBJ1-1 | TRBV6-2/TRBV6-3 | - | TGTGCCAGCAGTTACTCTCGGACAGGGGCCACTGAAGCTTTCTTT | CASSYSRTGATEAFF
TRBD1 | TRBJ2-3 | TRBV23-1 | - | TGCGCCAGCAGTCAATCTCGCGGGACAGGGTCTGGAGATACGCAGTATTTT | CASSQSRGTGSGDTQYF
- | TRBJ1-1 | TRBV20-1 | - | TGCAGTGCCACGACCGGGGGTCGAGCTTTCTTT | CSATTGGRAFF
- | TRBJ1-6 | TRBV4-3 | - | TGCGCCAGCAGCCAAGATCGTGGAACACCCCTCCACTTT | CASSQDRGTPLHF
- | TRBJ2-1 | TRBV24-1 | - | TGTGCCACCAGTGATTTATCCGGGGAGCAGTTCTTC | CATSDLSGEQFF
- | TRBJ2-7 | TRBV11-2 | - | TGTGCCAGCAGCTATCCCTGGGGGTTTTCCTACGAGCAGTACTTC | CASSYPWGFSYEQYF
TRBD1 | TRBJ1-2 | TRBV15 | - | TGTGCCACCAGCAGTGGACAGGGTTTTGGTTCGCGTGGCTACACCTTC | CATSSGQGFGSRGYTF
- | TRBJ2-1 | TRBV27 | few | TGTGCCAGCAGGAAAATCGGAACTAGCCCTACAATGAGCAGGCAGTTCTTC | CASRKIGTSPTMSRQFF
- | TRBJ2-2 | TRBV7-8 | - | TGTGCCAGCAGCTTAAAACGGGACCCGCTGGCCGGGGAGCTGTTTTTT | CASSLKRDPLAGELFF
TRBD1 | TRBJ2-7 | TRBV11-1 | - | TGTGCCAGCAGCTCGGGACAGGACGTCTACGAGCAGTACTTC | CASSSGQDVYEQYF
- | TRBJ2-3 | TRBV12-3/TRBV12-4 | - | TGTGCCAGCAGCTCTAGCGAAGATACGCAGTATTTT | CASSSSEDTQYF
TRBD2 | TRBJ2-3 | TRBV5-1 | - | TGCGCCAGCAGCTTGGCGGGGGGGCTCACAGATACGCAGTATTTT | CASSLAGGLTDTQYF
- | TRBJ1-2 | TRBV5-1 | - | TGCGCCAGCAGCTTCAGTGGTGACTATGGCTACACCTTC | CASSFSGDYGYTF
- | TRBJ1-1 | TRBV5-1 | - | TGCGCCAGCAGCTTGCAGGAGAGCACTGAAGCTTTCTTT | CASSLQESTEAFF
- | TRBJ2-1 | TRBV6-1 | - | TGTGCCAGCAGTGTTGGGGGGCCCTCCTACAATGAGCAGTTCTTC | CASSVGGPSYNEQFF